The 7 T cell receptor beta chains below were found in one sample sequenced in a study of siplizumab effects on memory and regulatory T cells. Assay used: immunoSEQ multiplex PCR; TCRdb lists only in-frame clones, some missing. In the table there are about 64,000 clones, 90% to 97% of which are singletons. Sequenced: naive CD8+ T cells sorted from blood. All receptors derive from a human donor in good health.

This clone came up once. The chain employs TRBV5-5 and TRBJ1-1; D unresolved. Germline-derived CDR1 and CDR2 are SGHKS and YYEKEE (reference sequence). The CDR3 covers 13 residues. V was cut by 4 bases and J by 7 bases, with 14 bases left in between. The CDR3 sequence: CASSTSEGLEAFF. The CDR3 DNA is TGTGCCAGCAGCACCTCGGAAGGTCTTGAAGCTTTCTTT. The entire variable domain, with the rest obtained from reference TRBV5-5 and TRBJ1-1, is as follows: DAGVTQSPTHLIKTRGQQVTLRCSPISGHKSVSWYQQVLGQGPQFIFQYYEKEERGRGNFPDRFSARQFPNYSSELNVNALLLGDSALYLCASSTSEGLEAFFGQGTRLTVV.

The chain recombines TRBV19 with TRBJ2-1; either TRBD1 or TRBD2 may fit D (5 bases each). Germline lookup yields CDR1 LNHDA and CDR2 SQIVND (reference sequence). V was clipped by 1 base and J by 5 bases, with 9 bases between them. The CDR3 runs 14 residues. CDR3 sequence (DNA): TGTGCCAGTAGTATAGCGGGGCCAAACAATGAGCAGTTCTTC. Translation gives CASSIAGPNNEQFF.

The V call is TRBV6-5, the J call TRBJ1-3; D remains ambiguous. The V gene's germline CDR1 is MNHEY and CDR2 SVGAGI. The CDR3 contains 15 residues. V lost 0 bases and J 5 bases, leaving 11 bases between the germline ends. The CDR3 sequence: CASSYSIASRNTIYF. The CDR3 bases are TGTGCCAGCAGTTACTCGATTGCCAGCCGAAACACCATATATTTT.

V and J are TRBV7-9 and TRBJ2-1; perhaps TRBD2 as D (6 bases). This CDR3 spans 12 amino acids. Germline CDR1 and CDR2: SEHNR and FQNEAQ (reference sequence). The V and J ends lost 8 bases and 8 bases respectively, with 13 bases between them. CDR3 sequence (DNA): TGTGCCAGCGGCTACGGGACTGATGAGCAGTTCTTC. Its translation: CASGYGTDEQFF.

This rearrangement joins TRBV13 to TRBJ2-3; TRBD2 aligns across 9 bases. Germline loops: CDR1 PRHDT, CDR2 FYEKMQ (reference sequence). The CDR3 runs 16 residues. V trimming: 3 bases; J trimming: 1 base; junction bases outside the gene matches: 5. The CDR3 loop is CASSLPRTSGTDTQYF. CDR3 nucleotides: TGTGCCAGCAGCTTGCCAAGGACTAGCGGCACAGATACGCAGTATTTT.

The rearrangement joins TRBV4-1 to TRBJ2-7, with 13 bases lining up with TRBD2. The CDR3 spans 15 residues. The ends lost 4 bases at V and 4 bases at J; junction bases unmatched: 4. Germline CDR1 is MGHRA and CDR2 is YSYEKL. CDR3 sequence (DNA): TGCGCCAGCAGCCTCGGACTAGCGGGGGCTTACGAGCAGTACTTC. Translated, it gives CASSLGLAGAYEQYF.

The V call is TRBV4-3, the J call TRBJ1-3; D not resolved. The V end lost 0 bases, the J end lost 4 bases, and 13 bases lay between the germline ends. The V gene's germline CDR1 is LGHNA and CDR2 YSLEER. CDR3 length: 16 residues. The CDR3 here is CASSQDRSGPGNTIYF. CDR3 nucleotide sequence: TGCGCCAGCAGCCAAGATAGGAGTGGACCCGGAAACACCATATATTTT.